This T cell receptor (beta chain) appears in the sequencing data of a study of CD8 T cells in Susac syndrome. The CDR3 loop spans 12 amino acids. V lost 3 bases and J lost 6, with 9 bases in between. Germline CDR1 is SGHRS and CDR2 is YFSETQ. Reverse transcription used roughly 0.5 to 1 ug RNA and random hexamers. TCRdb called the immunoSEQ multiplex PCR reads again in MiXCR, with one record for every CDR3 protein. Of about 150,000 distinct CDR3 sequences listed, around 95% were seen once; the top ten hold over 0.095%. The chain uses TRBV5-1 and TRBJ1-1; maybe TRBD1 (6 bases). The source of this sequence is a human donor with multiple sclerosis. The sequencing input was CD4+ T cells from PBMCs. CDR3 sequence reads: CASSYGQSEAFF. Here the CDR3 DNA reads TGCGCCAGCAGCTACGGACAGTCTGAAGCTTTCTTT.